This T cell receptor beta chain came from a study of T-cell reconstitution after alpha-beta-depleted transplantation in children. Unique molecular identifiers were used in preparing the TCRbeta library. TCRdb reanalysed the PCR reads using MiXCR and keeps one entry per CDR3 protein. The table shows a few hundred thousand distinct CDR3 sequences, with over 25% occurring only once. With 4 bases removed from V and 2 bases from J, the gap between germline ends came to 12 bases. Per germline, CDR1 ENHRY and CDR2 SYGVKD. The CDR3 runs 14 residues. Overall study findings and caveats: It was surviving recipient T cells and thymic progenitors that gave some patients high TCRbeta diversity at day 60. In patients about two months after transplant, alpha-beta T cells reportedly arose from several hundred expanded graft clones. T-cell counts and diversity at one year post-transplant came mainly from newly produced T cells.

This clonotype was picked up a small number of times. Its target is unknown. The rearrangement uses TRBV10-3 and TRBJ2-7; D call uncertain. This material consisted of PBMCs, taken before TCRalphabeta/CD19-depleted stem cell transplant. This sequence was found in a boy in the first two years of life with Wiskott-Aldrich syndrome, due to receive a stem cell transplant. The CDR3 DNA follows: TGTGCCATCAGTGGGGTGCCGCCGGCCTACGAGCAGTACTTC. Amino acid sequence: CAISGVPPAYEQYF.